The source of this T cell receptor beta chain is a study of shared clonotypes between healthy human individuals. Study-level results: An effect of sequencing depth on clonotype sharing among donors was expected. The study sampled only blood, and tissue repertoires likely differ. Some clonotypes were shared by all four sorted-subset donors, while others were not shared. The non-shared ones had lower generation probabilities than the shared ones.

All donors qualified as healthy HIV-negative adults and had experienced no recent acute infections or vaccinations. This clone was counted a few times. What it binds is not known. Assay used: immunoSEQ multiplex PCR; TCRdb lists only in-frame clones, some missing. The repertoire includes about 2.3 million clones, about 90% of them detected once, and approximately 0.41% sits in the top ten. The receptor's source is a man aged 18 to 29 in good health. Some clones in this sample may be carry-over from other donors' samples. Specimen: naive CD4+ T cells from PBMCs. The subset: CD45RA+ positively selected.

Here the CDR3 DNA reads TGCGCCAGCAGTACTACGGGGGGAAACACCATATATTTT. This sequence encodes CASSTTGGNTIYF. The chain couples TRBV5-1 to TRBJ1-3, with no clear D. Germline V gives CDR1 SGHRS, CDR2 YFSETQ. V lost 5 bases and J lost 4, with 10 bases in between. The CDR3 runs to 13 residues.